This T cell receptor (beta chain) was obtained from a study of T cells in localized non-small cell lung cancer (dated by TCRdb to 2020 to 2022). About the full investigation: Comparing tumors with uninvolved tumor-adjacent lungs, the study looked at the T cell repertoires of roughly 250 patients with early-stage NSCLC. The cohort consisted of 236 treatment-naive NSCLC patients whose localized lung tumors had been resected. Of the NSCLC patients, about 130 were male and about a hundred were female, and the mean age was roughly 61 years.

About this clone: This clone's antigen is unknown. No much larger clone is present one base from it, and per-base qualities are unavailable.

The immunoSEQ Assay was used to sequence TCR beta CDR3 regions from DNA. As for the original processing: To compute T cell density, TCR beta template counts were normalized to usable DNA, which was estimated by amplifying housekeeping genes. Richness was estimated using the preseqR package, with extrapolation to 400,000 templates for PBMC samples and to 120,000 templates for tissue samples. Clonality was defined by subtracting Pielou's evenness from one. Tissue-enriched TCRs were identified by differential abundance testing using productive amino-acid clonotypes, minimum total count 5 and alpha 0.1. The Jaccard Index and the Morisita Overlap Index were used to measure repertoire overlap between compartments. TCR beta CDR3s were clustered by GLIPH together with public tetramer-defined viral CDR3s, and at least three viral sequences plus V-gene enrichment were required for viral motifs. The source is immuneACCESS, and TCRdb retained only in-frame sequences with V and J called. Part of the clones is not carried over; for the studies checked, unresolved V genes explain less than half of this, and the remainder is unexplained. V and J calls and clone size are copied from that table; D and trimming were computed from the DNA. Counted in this sample were about 33,000 clones; around 90% of them appeared once. The ten largest clones capture around 4.3% of the sample.

Overall results and qualifications from the work: A median of approximately 53 of the top 100 tumor clones turned up in the paired uninvolved adjacent lung, and under 30 of those clones also ranked among the top 100 of that same adjacent lung. Uninvolved tumor-adjacent lung showed the highest T cell clonality, higher than tumor, which suggests more focused antigenic responses in the uninvolved tumor-adjacent lung. Longer overall survival was associated with higher blood T cell density, whereas shorter survival was associated with higher adjacent-lung clonality. Because multi-region tumor sequencing was not done, intratumor heterogeneity could not be ruled out. Since the design was exploratory, TCR variables were selected using unadjusted p-values with no false-discovery rate correction.

At diagnosis, peripheral blood, uninvolved tumor-adjacent lung and tumor were collected and were preserved as a mix of fresh-frozen and FFPE material. For TCR repertoire profiling, the blood samples were analyzed as peripheral blood mononuclear cells. This sequence originates from a man aged 35 to 69 with stage I lung adenocarcinoma. Material: peripheral blood, obtained before any cancer treatment.

The CDR3 here reads CASSFGGPTDTQYF. The DNA sequence is TGTGCCAGCAGCTTCGGGGGGCCAACAGATACGCAGTATTTT. The chain is made from TRBV11-2 and TRBJ2-3; the best D guess is TRBD2, with 7 bases matching. From a lookup of the germline V gene, CDR1 and CDR2 are SGHAT and FQNNGV. Trimming takes 3 bases from V and 3 bases from J, and the germline ends sit 10 bases apart. From cysteine to phenylalanine, the CDR3 is 14 amino acids long. The kept DNA is CDR3 alone, 42 bases in frame from the first base. Reference TRBV11-2 and TRBJ2-3 proteins supply the regions before and after the CDR3; the full variable domain is: EAGVAQSPRYKIIEKRQSVAFWCNPISGHATLYWYQQILGQGPKLLIQFQNNGVVDDSQLPKDRFSAERLKGVDSTLKIQPAKLEDSAVYLCASSFGGPTDTQYFGPGTRLTVL.